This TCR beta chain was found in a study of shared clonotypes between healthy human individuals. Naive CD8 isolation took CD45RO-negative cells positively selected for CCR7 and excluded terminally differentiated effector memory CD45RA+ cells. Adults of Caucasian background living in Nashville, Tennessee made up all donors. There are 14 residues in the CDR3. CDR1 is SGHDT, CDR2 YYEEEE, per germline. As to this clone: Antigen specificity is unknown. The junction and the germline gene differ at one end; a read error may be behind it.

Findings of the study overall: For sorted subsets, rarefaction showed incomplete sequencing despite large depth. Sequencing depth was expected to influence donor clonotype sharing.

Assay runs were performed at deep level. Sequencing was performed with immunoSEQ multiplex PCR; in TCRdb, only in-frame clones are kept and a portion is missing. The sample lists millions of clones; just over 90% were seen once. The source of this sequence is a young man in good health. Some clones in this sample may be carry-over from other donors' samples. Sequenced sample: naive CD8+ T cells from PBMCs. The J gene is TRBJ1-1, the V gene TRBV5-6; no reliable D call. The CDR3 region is CASSLLGVKTEAFF. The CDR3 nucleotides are TGTGCCAGCAGCTTGCTCGGGGTGAAAACTGAAGCTTTCTTT.